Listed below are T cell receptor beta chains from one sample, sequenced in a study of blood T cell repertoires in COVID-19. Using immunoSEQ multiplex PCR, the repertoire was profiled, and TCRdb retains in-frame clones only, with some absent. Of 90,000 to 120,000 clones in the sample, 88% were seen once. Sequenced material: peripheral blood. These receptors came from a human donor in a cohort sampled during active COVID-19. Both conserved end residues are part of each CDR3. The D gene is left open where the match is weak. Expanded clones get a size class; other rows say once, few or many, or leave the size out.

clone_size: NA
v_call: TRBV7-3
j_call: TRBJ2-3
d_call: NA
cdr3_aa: CASSQSGLTSTDTQYF
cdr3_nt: TGTGCCAGCAGTCAGAGCGGACTAACAAGCACAGATACGCAGTATTTT

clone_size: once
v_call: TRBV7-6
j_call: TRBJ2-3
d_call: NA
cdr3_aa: CASSGGDLSTDTQYF
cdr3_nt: TGTGCCAGCAGTGGAGGGGACCTAAGCACAGATACGCAGTATTTT

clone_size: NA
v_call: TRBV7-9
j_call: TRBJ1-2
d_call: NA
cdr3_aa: CASSLVTGQGYGYTF
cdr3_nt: TGTGCCAGCAGCTTAGTAACTGGGCAGGGCTATGGCTACACCTTC

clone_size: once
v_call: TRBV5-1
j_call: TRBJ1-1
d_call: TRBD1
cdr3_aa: CASRGGQTLEAFF
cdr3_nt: TGCGCCAGCAGGGGGGGACAGACCCTTGAAGCTTTCTTT

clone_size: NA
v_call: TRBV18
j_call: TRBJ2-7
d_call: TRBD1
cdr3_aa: CASSPGQGVLYEQYF
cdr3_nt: TGTGCCAGCTCACCGGGACAGGGTGTCCTCTACGAGCAGTACTTC

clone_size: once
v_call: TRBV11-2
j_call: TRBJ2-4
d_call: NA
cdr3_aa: CASSTSGDPNIQYF
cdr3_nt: TGTGCCAGCAGCACCTCAGGGGATCCCAACATTCAGTACTTC

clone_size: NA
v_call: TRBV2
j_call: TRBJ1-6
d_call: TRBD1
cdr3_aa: CASSIQGNNSPLHF
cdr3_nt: TGTGCCAGTAGCATACAGGGGAATAATTCACCCCTCCACTTT

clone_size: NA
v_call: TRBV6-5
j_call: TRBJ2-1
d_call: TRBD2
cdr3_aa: CASSWLSGGKNNEQFF
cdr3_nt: TGTGCCAGCAGTTGGCTTAGCGGGGGAAAGAACAATGAGCAGTTCTTC

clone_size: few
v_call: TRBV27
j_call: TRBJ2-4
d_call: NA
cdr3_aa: CASSPTGSPGDIQYF
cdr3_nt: TGTGCCAGCAGTCCTACCGGGTCCCCGGGGGACATTCAGTACTTC

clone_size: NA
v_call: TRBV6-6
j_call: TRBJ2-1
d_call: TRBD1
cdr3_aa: CASRRQGGDEQFF
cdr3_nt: TGTGCCAGCAGAAGACAGGGCGGCGATGAGCAGTTCTTC

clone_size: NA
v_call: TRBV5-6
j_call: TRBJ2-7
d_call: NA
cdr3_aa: CASSLRQAYEQYF
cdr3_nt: TGTGCCAGCAGCTTGCGTCAGGCCTACGAGCAGTACTTC

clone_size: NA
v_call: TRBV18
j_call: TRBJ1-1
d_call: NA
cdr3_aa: CASSPRGAQNTEAFF
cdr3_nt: TGTGCCAGCTCACCTCGGGGAGCACAGAACACTGAAGCTTTCTTT

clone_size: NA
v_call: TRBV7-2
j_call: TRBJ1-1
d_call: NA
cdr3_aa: CASSLSSEAFF
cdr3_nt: TGTGCCAGCAGCTTATCGTCTGAAGCTTTCTTT

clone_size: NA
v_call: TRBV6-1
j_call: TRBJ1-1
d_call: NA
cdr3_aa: CASSEIGNTEAFF
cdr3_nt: TGTGCCAGCAGTGAAATCGGTAACACTGAAGCTTTCTTT

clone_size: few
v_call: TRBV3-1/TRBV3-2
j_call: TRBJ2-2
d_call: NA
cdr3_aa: CASSQVNTGELFF
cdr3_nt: TGTGCCAGCAGCCAAGTAAACACCGGGGAGCTGTTTTTT

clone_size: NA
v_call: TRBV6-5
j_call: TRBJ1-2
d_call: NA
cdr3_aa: CASSLMTGSNYGYTF
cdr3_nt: TGTGCCAGCAGTTTAATGACAGGATCTAACTATGGCTACACCTTC

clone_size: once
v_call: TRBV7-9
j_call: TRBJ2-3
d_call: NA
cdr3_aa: CASSLGMDSSPSTDTQYF
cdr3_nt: TGTGCCAGCAGCTTAGGGATGGACAGTTCGCCGAGCACAGATACGCAGTATTTT

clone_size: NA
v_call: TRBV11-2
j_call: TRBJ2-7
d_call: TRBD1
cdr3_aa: CASSSLPGQDSYEQYF
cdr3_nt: TGTGCCAGCAGCTCTCTCCCCGGACAGGACTCCTACGAGCAGTACTTC

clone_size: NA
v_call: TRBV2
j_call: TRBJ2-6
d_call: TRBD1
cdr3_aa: CASSSGGPGANVLTF
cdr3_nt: TGTGCCAGCAGTTCAGGGGGCCCTGGGGCCAACGTCCTGACTTTC

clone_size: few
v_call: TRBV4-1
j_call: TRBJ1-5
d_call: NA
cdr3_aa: CASSQDNNSNQPQHF
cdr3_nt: TGCGCCAGCAGCCAAGATAACAATAGCAATCAGCCCCAGCATTTT

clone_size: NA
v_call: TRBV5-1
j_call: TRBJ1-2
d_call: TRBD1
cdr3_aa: CASSQSGQANYGYTF
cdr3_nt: TGCGCCAGCAGCCAAAGCGGACAGGCTAACTATGGCTACACCTTC

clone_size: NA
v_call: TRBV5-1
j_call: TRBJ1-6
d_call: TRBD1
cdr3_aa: CASRRDRGNSPLHF
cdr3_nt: TGCGCCAGCAGAAGGGACAGGGGAAATTCACCCCTCCACTTT

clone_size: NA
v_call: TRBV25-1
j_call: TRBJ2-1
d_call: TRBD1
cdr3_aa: CASSVGQAAYNEQFF
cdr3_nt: TGTGCCAGCAGTGTGGGACAGGCGGCCTACAATGAGCAGTTCTTC

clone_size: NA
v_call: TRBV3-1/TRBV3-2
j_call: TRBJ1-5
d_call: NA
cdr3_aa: CASSQTGEPQHF
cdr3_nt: TGTGCCAGCAGCCAAACAGGAGAGCCCCAGCATTTT

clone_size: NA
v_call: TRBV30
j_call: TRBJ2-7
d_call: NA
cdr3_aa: CAWSLGAGLLYEQYF
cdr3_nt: TGTGCCTGGAGTCTGGGGGCAGGCCTCCTTTACGAGCAGTACTTC

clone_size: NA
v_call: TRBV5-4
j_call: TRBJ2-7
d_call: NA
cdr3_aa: CASSLVGRGGDEQYF
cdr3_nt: TGTGCCAGCAGCTTGGTTGGTCGGGGTGGGGACGAGCAGTACTTC

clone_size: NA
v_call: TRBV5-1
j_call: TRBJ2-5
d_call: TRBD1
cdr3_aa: CASSPGQPSRETQYF
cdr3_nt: TGCGCCAGCAGCCCGGGACAGCCCTCCAGAGAGACCCAGTACTTC

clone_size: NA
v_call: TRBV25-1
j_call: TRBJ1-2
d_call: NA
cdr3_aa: CASSGTPSTQGYTF
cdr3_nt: TGTGCCAGCAGCGGGACACCCTCGACACAGGGCTACACCTTC

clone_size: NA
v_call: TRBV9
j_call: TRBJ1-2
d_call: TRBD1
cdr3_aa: CASSADREGSSYGYTF
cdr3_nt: TGTGCCAGCAGCGCCGACAGGGAAGGGAGTAGCTATGGCTACACCTTC

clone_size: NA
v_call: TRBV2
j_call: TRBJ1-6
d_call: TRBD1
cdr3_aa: CASPGQGASPLHF
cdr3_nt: TGTGCCAGCCCCGGACAGGGGGCTTCACCCCTCCACTTT

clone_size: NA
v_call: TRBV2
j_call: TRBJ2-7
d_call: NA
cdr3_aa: CASSVSGSSYEQYF
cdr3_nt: TGTGCCAGCAGTGTGTCGGGGTCCTCCTACGAGCAGTACTTC

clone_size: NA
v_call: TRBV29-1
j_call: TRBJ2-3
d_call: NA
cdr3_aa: CSVGRGGAGDTQYF
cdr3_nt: TGCAGCGTTGGACGTGGAGGGGCGGGGGATACGCAGTATTTT

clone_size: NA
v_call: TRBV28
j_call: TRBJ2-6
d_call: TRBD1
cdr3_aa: CAAKARTGESGANVLTF
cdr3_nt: TGTGCCGCAAAGGCCCGGACAGGGGAATCTGGGGCCAACGTCCTGACTTTC

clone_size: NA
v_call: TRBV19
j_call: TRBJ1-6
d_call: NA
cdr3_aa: CASSFSGGWVYSPLHF
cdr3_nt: TGTGCCAGTAGTTTCTCCGGCGGGTGGGTCTATTCACCCCTCCACTTT

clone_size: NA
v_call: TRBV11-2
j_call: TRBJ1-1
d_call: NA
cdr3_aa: CASSLDRKREAFF
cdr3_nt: TGTGCCAGCAGCTTAGATAGAAAGCGTGAAGCTTTCTTT

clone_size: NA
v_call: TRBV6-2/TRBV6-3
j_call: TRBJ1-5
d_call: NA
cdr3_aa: CASSLREGNQPQHF
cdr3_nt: TGTGCCAGCAGCCTCCGGGAGGGAAACCAGCCCCAGCATTTT

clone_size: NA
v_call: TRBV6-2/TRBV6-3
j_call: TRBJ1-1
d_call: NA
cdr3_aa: CASSYGAATEAFF
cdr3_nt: TGTGCCAGCAGTTACGGGGCTGCGACTGAAGCTTTCTTT

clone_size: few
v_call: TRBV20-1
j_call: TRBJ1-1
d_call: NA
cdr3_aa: CSASSSLSTEAFF
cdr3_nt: TGCAGTGCTAGTTCGAGTCTAAGCACTGAAGCTTTCTTT

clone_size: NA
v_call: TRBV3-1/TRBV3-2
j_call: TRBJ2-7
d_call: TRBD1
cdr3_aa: CASSHVRTGGTYEQYF
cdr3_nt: TGTGCCAGCAGCCACGTCAGGACAGGGGGAACCTACGAGCAGTACTTC

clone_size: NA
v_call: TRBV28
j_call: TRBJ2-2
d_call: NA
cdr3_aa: CASSPVGAISGELFF
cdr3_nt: TGTGCCAGCAGTCCGGTAGGAGCAATCTCCGGGGAGCTGTTTTTT

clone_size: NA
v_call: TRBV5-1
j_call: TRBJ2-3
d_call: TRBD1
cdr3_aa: CASSPTGSSTDTQYF
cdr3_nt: TGCGCCAGCAGCCCGACAGGGTCTAGCACAGATACGCAGTATTTT

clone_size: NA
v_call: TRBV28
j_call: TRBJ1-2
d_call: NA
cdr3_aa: CASSLQGGYTF
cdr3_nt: TGTGCCAGCAGTTTGCAGGGCGGCTACACCTTC

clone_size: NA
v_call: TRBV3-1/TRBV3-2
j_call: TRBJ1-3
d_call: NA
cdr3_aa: CASSYAGKAGNTIYF
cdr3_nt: TGTGCCAGCAGCTATGCAGGGAAAGCGGGAAACACCATATATTTT

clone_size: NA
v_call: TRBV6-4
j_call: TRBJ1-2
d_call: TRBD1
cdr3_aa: CASSATGTGHGYTF
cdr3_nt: TGTGCCAGCAGCGCCACCGGGACAGGGCACGGCTACACCTTC

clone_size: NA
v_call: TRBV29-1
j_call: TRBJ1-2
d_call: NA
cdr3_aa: CSVDPRGNSNYGYTF
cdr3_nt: TGCAGCGTTGACCCCCGGGGGAATTCTAACTATGGCTACACCTTC

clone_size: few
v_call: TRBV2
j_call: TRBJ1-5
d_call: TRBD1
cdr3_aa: CASSWGQLSNQPQHF
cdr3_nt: TGTGCCAGCTCCTGGGGACAGCTTAGCAATCAGCCCCAGCATTTT

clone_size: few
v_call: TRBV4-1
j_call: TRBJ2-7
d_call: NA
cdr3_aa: CASSQESRGRNEQYF
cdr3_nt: TGCGCCAGCAGCCAAGAGAGCAGGGGGAGGAACGAGCAGTACTTC

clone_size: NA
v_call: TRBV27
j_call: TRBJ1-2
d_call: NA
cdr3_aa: CASSTFAGGYGYTF
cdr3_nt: TGTGCCAGCAGTACCTTCGCCGGGGGCTATGGCTACACCTTC

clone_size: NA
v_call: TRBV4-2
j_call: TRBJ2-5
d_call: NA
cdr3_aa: CASSQDRGREETQYF
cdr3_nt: TGTGCCAGCAGCCAAGATCGGGGTAGGGAAGAGACCCAGTACTTC

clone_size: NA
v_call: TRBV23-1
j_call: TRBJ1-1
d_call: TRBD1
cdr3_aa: CASSPFRTGADGAFF
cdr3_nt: TGCGCCAGCAGCCCCTTTCGGACAGGCGCCGATGGAGCTTTCTTT

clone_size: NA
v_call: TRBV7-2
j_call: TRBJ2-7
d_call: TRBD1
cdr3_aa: CASKYSKTGEEQYF
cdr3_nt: TGTGCCAGCAAATACTCCAAGACAGGGGAAGAGCAGTACTTC

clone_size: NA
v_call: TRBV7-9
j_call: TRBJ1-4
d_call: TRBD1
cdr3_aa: CASSLAGTGEKLFF
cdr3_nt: TGTGCCAGCAGCTTAGCCGGGACAGGGGAAAAACTGTTTTTT

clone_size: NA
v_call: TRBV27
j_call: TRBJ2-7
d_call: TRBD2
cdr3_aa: CASSGWRTSGSYEQYF
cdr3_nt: TGTGCCAGCAGTGGATGGAGGACTAGCGGGAGCTACGAGCAGTACTTC

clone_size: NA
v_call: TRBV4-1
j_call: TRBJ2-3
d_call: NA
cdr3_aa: CASSQDVQGSTDTQYF
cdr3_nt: TGCGCCAGCAGCCAAGATGTCCAGGGGAGCACAGATACGCAGTATTTT

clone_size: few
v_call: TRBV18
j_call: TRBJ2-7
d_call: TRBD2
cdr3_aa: CASSPRRELPYEQYF
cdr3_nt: TGTGCCAGCTCACCGAGGCGGGAGCTTCCCTACGAGCAGTACTTC